A single sample gave rise to the 18 T cell receptor beta chains below, sequenced in a study of cytomegalovirus exposure and HLA in healthy donors. PCR amplification relied on 60 Vbeta primers (plus 13 Jbeta primers). The assay was immunoSEQ multiplex PCR, and TCRdb's table has in-frame clones only and misses some. Here the sample spans about 98,000 clones, over 60% being singletons. The material sequenced was PBMCs. The receptors here all came from a male donor in good health and CMV-seropositive.

The V call is TRBV27, the J call TRBJ2-7; 7 nucleotides agree with TRBD1. The CDR3 is 14 residues long. Trimming took 4 bases from V and 5 from J; bases not matched to a gene: 8. CDR1 is MNHEY, CDR2 SMNVEV, per germline (reference sequence). CDR3 bases: TGTGCCAGCAGTTCCGGACAGGTGGTGAACGAGCAGTACTTC. Translating it yields CASSSGQVVNEQYF.

The chain combines TRBV11-2 with TRBJ2-3; 10 positions agree with TRBD2. The junction had 5 bases not matched to a gene; V was cut back by 2 bases and J by 6 bases. Germline values: CDR1 SGHAT, CDR2 FQNNGV. The CDR3 is 15 residues long. As DNA, the CDR3 is TGTGCCAGCAGCTTACAGAGCGGGAGGGCTGATACGCAGTATTTT. This gives the protein CASSLQSGRADTQYF.

This chain links TRBV5-4 with TRBJ2-3, with 11 bases matching TRBD1. Trimming at V came to 3 bases and at J to 14 bases, leaving 17 bases not matched to a gene. Germline V CDR1 and CDR2: SGHNT, YYREEE (reference sequence). The CDR3 loop spans 16 amino acids. DNA of the CDR3: TGTGCCAGCAGCTCTGCCACCTCCCCTCCGGGACAGGGGGTGTATTTT. Translated: CASSSATSPPGQGVYF.

The gene calls are TRBV5-4 and TRBJ1-2, with unresolved D. Per the germline V gene, CDR1 is SGHNT and CDR2 is YYREEE (reference sequence). This CDR3 contains 13 residues. Trimming pared 4 bases from V and 10 bases from J, leaving 17 bases between. CDR3 region: CASSPGLGDAYTF. The CDR3 DNA reads as TGTGCCAGCAGCCCGGGCCTGGGAGATGCCTACACCTTC.

The J gene is TRBJ2-2, the V gene TRBV10-3; D is perhaps TRBD2 (5 bases). In germline, CDR1 is ENHRY, CDR2 SYGVKD. This CDR3 spans 15 amino acids. V lost 5 bases and J lost 4, with 14 bases in between. This CDR3 is CAISPTTGFTGELFF. DNA of the CDR3: TGTGCCATCAGTCCAACCACGGGGTTCACCGGGGAGCTGTTTTTT.

This clone was seen just once. V gene TRBV10-3 combines with J gene TRBJ2-7, with 8 bases that match TRBD2. The CDR3 consists of 19 residues. CDR1 is ENHRY, CDR2 SYGVKD, per germline. V shed 10 bases, J shed 0 bases, and the junction held 23 bases outside the gene matches. Written as DNA, the CDR3 is TGTGCCACCGAAGGTCGGGCTAGCGGGTCTGTTGATAGCTCCTACGAGCAGTACTTC. Amino acid sequence: CATEGRASGSVDSSYEQYF.

This clone has just one count. J is TRBJ1-3 and V is TRBV28; 9 nucleotides agree with TRBD1. This CDR3 is 17 amino acids long. CDR1 and CDR2 (germline): MDHEN, SYDVKM. Trimming took 4 bases from V and 0 from J; bases not matched to a gene: 7. The CDR3 bases are TGTGCCAGCAGTTACGGACAGGGGAGTCACTCTGGAAACACCATATATTTT. Its translation is CASSYGQGSHSGNTIYF.

The genes are TRBV7-2 and TRBJ2-5, with D possibly matching TRBD1 (6 bases). V lost 5 bases, J lost 4 bases, and 11 bases lay in between. Germline CDR1 and CDR2: SGHTA and FQGNSA. The CDR3 length is 13 residues. The CDR3 sequence: CASSINRVETQYF. Written as DNA, the CDR3 is TGTGCCAGCAGCATTAACAGGGTAGAGACCCAGTACTTC. Full variable domain (missing parts from reference TRBV7-2 and TRBJ2-5): GAGVSQSPSNKVTEKGKDVELRCDPISGHTALYWYRQSLGQGLEFLIYFQGNSAPDKSGLPSDRFSAERTGGSVSTLTIQRTQQEDSAVYLCASSINRVETQYFGPGTRLLVL.

This chain links TRBV19 with TRBJ2-1; tentatively, D is TRBD1 (6 bases). V shed 3 bases and J shed 7 bases, with 13 bases lying between them. The CDR3 length is 14 residues. Germline V gene lookup returns CDR1 LNHDA and CDR2 SQIVND (reference sequence). Written as DNA, the CDR3 is TGTGCCAGTAGTATCACAGGGAGTGGGAATGAGCAGTTCTTC. This sequence encodes CASSITGSGNEQFF.

The chain is built from TRBV19 and TRBJ1-2; D ambiguous. The CDR3 has 11 residues. From germline, CDR1 is LNHDA and CDR2 SQIVND (reference sequence). The V gene lost 7 bases and the J gene lost 2 bases, with 5 bases spanning the gap. For the CDR3, the DNA is TGTGCCAGTAAGGAGAACTATGGCTACACCTTC. Translation: CASKENYGYTF.

The chain links TRBV28 to TRBJ1-2, with D possibly TRBD1 on 6 matching bases. The CDR3 spans 12 residues. Germline V CDR1 and CDR2: MDHEN, SYDVKM. Deletions cut 4 bases from V and 7 bases from J, with 10 bases between. Here the CDR3 reads CASSSGVGGYTF. For the CDR3, the DNA is TGTGCCAGCAGTTCAGGGGTGGGTGGCTACACCTTC.

The genes are TRBV29-1 and TRBJ2-7; D is undetermined. The V gene lost 6 bases and the J gene lost 1 base, with 10 bases spanning the gap. The CDR3 extends over 12 amino acids. Germline V gene lookup returns CDR1 SQVTM and CDR2 ANQGSEA. CDR3 protein: CSVSRNSYEQYF. The CDR3 nucleotides read TGCAGCGTGAGTAGAAATTCCTACGAGCAGTACTTC.

The chain is built from TRBV7-9 and TRBJ1-3; D call uncertain. Trimming left V 1 base short and J 3 bases short, with 7 bases between. Per the germline V gene, CDR1 is SEHNR and CDR2 is FQNEAQ (reference sequence). This CDR3 is built from 14 residues. The CDR3 sequence: CASSLDPGGNTIYF. CDR3 DNA sequence: TGTGCCAGCAGCTTAGATCCGGGTGGAAACACCATATATTTT. Full variable domain (rest looked up from reference TRBV7-9 and TRBJ1-3): DTGVSQNPRHKITKRGQNVTFRCDPISEHNRLYWYRQTLGQGPEFLTYFQNEAQLEKSRLLSDRFSAERPKGSFSTLEIQRTEQGDSAMYLCASSLDPGGNTIYFGEGSWLTVV.

This clone was observed once. This chain links TRBV19 with TRBJ1-1; no firm D call. From germline, CDR1 is LNHDA and CDR2 SQIVND (reference sequence). Trimming pared 3 bases from V and 1 base from J, leaving 9 bases between. The CDR3 has 14 residues. CDR3 sequence (DNA): TGTGCCAGTAGTATTCCAGGTACGAACACTGAAGCTTTCTTT. This gives the protein CASSIPGTNTEAFF.

The V gene is TRBV7-3, the J gene TRBJ2-3; D is uncertain. The V gene lost 1 base and the J gene lost 2 bases, with 7 bases spanning the gap. CDR3 length: 14 residues. Germline assignment: CDR1 SGHTA and CDR2 FQGTGA. CDR3 in amino acids: CASSLSRNTDTQYF. The CDR3 bases are TGTGCCAGCAGCTTAAGCAGGAACACAGATACGCAGTATTTT. The complete variable domain, with remaining parts taken from reference TRBV7-3 and TRBJ2-3, reads GAGVSQTPSNKVTEKGKYVELRCDPISGHTALYWYRQSLGQGPEFLIYFQGTGAADDSGLPNDRFFAVRPEGSVSTLKIQRTERGDSAVYLCASSLSRNTDTQYFGPGTRLTVL.

The chain is built from TRBV4-1 and TRBJ1-4, with 7 bases fitting TRBD1. Unmatched junction bases numbered 8, after V lost 4 bases and J lost 3 bases. CDR1 and CDR2 from the germline V gene are MGHRA and YSYEKL. CDR3 size: 16 residues. Here the CDR3 DNA reads TGCGCCAGCAGCCCGCTCGGGACAGCCCCTAATGAAAAACTGTTTTTT. Amino acids: CASSPLGTAPNEKLFF.

This chain joins TRBV6-5 and TRBJ2-1; D uncertain. CDR1 MNHEY and CDR2 SVGAGI come from the germline V gene. Trimming left V 2 bases short and J 8 bases short, with 13 bases between. This CDR3 region has 14 residues. In DNA, the CDR3 is TGTGCCAGCAGTTACGGCGGTAGCCGGGATGAGCAGTTCTTC. It is translated as CASSYGGSRDEQFF.

V gene TRBV28 combines with J gene TRBJ1-4; TRBD1 aligns across 10 bases. This CDR3 region has 15 residues. J was trimmed by 8 bases and V by 5 bases; bases with no gene match: 8. Germline V gives CDR1 MDHEN, CDR2 SYDVKM. CDR3 sequence: CASSTPGTGVEKLFF. CDR3 sequence (DNA): TGTGCCAGCAGTACTCCCGGGACAGGGGTAGAAAAACTGTTTTTT. The whole variable domain, remainder taken from reference TRBV28 and TRBJ1-4, is DVKVTQSSRYLVKRTGEKVFLECVQDMDHENMFWYRQDPGLGLRLIYFSYDVKMKEKGDIPEGYSVSREKKERFSLILESASTNQTSMYLCASSTPGTGVEKLFFGSGTQLSVL.